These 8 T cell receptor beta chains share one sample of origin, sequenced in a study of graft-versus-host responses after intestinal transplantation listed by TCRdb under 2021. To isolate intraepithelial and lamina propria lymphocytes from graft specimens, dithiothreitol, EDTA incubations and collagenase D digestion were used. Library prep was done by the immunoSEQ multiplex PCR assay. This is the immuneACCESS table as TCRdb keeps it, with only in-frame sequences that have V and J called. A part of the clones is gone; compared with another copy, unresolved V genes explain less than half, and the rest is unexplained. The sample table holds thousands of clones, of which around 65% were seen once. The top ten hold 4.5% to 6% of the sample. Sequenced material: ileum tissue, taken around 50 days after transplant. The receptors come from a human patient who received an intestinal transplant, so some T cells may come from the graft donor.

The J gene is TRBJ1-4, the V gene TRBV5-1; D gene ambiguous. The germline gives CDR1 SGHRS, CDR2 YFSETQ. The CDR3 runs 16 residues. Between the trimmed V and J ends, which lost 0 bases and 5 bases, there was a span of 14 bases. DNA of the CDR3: TGCGCCAGCAGCTTGGTCCCAACGGGAGTAAATGAAAAACTGTTTTTT. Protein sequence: CASSLVPTGVNEKLFF.

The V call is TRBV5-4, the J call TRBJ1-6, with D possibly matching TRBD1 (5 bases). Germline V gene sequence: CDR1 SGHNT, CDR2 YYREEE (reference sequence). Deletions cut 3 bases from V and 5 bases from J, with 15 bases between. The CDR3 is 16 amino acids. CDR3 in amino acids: CASSSGLPKNNSPLHF. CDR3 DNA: TGTGCCAGCAGCTCGGGACTCCCGAAAAATAATTCACCCCTCCACTTT.

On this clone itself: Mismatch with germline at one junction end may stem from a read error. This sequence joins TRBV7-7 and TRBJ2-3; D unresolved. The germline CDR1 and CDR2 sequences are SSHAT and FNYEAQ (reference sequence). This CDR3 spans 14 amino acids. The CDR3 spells CASSLGGGSDTQYF. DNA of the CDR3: TGTGCTAGCAGCTTAGGTGGTGGCTCAGATACGCAGTATTTT. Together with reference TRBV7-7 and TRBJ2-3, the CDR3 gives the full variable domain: GAGVSQSPRYKVTKRGQDVTLRCDPISSHATLYWYQQALGQGPEFLTYFNYEAQPDKSGLPSDRFSAERPEGSISTLTIQRTEQRDSAMYRCASSLGGGSDTQYFGPGTRLTVL.

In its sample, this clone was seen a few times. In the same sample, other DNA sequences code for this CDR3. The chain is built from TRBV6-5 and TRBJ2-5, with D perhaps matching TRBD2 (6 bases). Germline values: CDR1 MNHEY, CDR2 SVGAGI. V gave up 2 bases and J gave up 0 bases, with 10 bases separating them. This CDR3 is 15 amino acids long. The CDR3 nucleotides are TGTGCCAGCAGTTACGGTGGGGGGTACCAAGAGACCCAGTACTTC. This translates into CASSYGGGYQETQYF.

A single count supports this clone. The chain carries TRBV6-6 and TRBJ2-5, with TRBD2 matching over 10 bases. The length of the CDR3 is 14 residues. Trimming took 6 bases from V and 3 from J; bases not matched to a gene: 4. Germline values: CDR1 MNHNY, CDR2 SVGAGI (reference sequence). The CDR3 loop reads CASRPGLAEETQYF. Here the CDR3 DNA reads TGTGCCAGCAGACCCGGACTAGCGGAAGAGACCCAGTACTTC.

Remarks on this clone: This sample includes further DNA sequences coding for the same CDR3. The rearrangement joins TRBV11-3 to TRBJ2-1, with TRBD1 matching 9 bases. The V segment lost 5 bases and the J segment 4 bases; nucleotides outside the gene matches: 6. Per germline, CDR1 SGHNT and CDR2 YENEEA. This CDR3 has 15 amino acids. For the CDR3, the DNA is TGTGCCAGCAGCCCCCGGGACAGGGATTACAATGAGCAGTTCTTC. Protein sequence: CASSPRDRDYNEQFF.

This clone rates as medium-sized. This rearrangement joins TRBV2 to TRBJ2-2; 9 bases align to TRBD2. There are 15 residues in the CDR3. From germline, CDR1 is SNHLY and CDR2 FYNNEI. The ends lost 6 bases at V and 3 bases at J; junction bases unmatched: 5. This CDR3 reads CASREGLAYTGELFF. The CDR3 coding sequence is TGTGCCAGCAGGGAGGGACTAGCCTACACCGGGGAGCTGTTTTTT.

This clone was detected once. CDR3 nucleotides: TGTGCCAGCAGCCAAGTATACACAGGGGCTGAAGCTTTCTTT. Protein: CASSQVYTGAEAFF. The chain links TRBV14 to TRBJ1-1, with TRBD1 identical over 7 bases. CDR1 and CDR2 (germline): SGHDN, FVKESK. The CDR3 loop spans 14 amino acids. With V trimmed by 1 base and J by 6 bases, 5 bases remained unmatched. Filled out from reference TRBV14 and TRBJ1-1, the complete variable domain reads EAGVTQFPSHSVIEKGQTVTLRCDPISGHDNLYWYRRVMGKEIKFLLHFVKESKQDESGMPNNRFLAERTGGTYSTLKVQPAELEDSGVYFCASSQVYTGAEAFFGQGTRLTVV.